Below are 15 T cell receptor beta chains sequenced from a single sample in a study of blood T cell repertoires in COVID-19. The method was immunoSEQ multiplex PCR; TCRdb's version includes in-frame clones alone and lacks a portion of them. The profile covers approximately 210,000 clones, with roughly 79% appearing a single time and more than 8.5% taken by the ten largest. The sample was PBMCs or T cells enriched from blood (not recorded which). Receptors were obtained from a woman aged 45-60 years with acute COVID-19.

The V gene is TRBV7-9, the J gene TRBJ1-1, with D hard to call. Trimming removed 7 bases at V and 1 base at J, with 13 bases between. CDR1 SEHNR and CDR2 FQNEAQ come from the germline V gene (reference sequence). The CDR3 is 14 residues long. Here the CDR3 reads CASTKIFGNTEAFF. In nucleotides, the CDR3 is TGTGCCAGCACCAAAATATTCGGGAACACTGAAGCTTTCTTT.

The J gene is TRBJ2-5, the V gene TRBV5-1, with TRBD2 matching 7 bases. Germline CDR1 SGHRS, CDR2 YFSETQ. The CDR3 is 15 residues long. V lost 6 bases and J lost 4; bases outside the gene matches: 12. The CDR3 DNA sequence: TGCGCCAGCAAGGAAATAGCGGGTACAGTAGAGACCCAGTACTTC. Translation gives CASKEIAGTVETQYF.

V and J are TRBV11-2 and TRBJ1-1; D is perhaps TRBD1 (6 bases). Trimming pared 6 bases from V and 9 bases from J, leaving 14 bases between. Germline-derived CDR1 and CDR2 are SGHAT and FQNNGV. CDR3 size: 12 residues. In nucleotides, the CDR3 is TGTGCCAGCAGTAGGGGGTTTGGCCAAGCTTTCTTT. It specifies CASSRGFGQAFF.

The J gene is TRBJ2-2, the V gene TRBV14, with 9 bases matching TRBD2. Germline V CDR1 and CDR2: SGHDN, FVKESK. This CDR3 contains 16 residues. V was pared by 5 bases and J by 5 bases, with 9 bases of the junction left unmatched. CDR3 DNA sequence: TGTGCCAGCAGCTCCCAGGGGACTAGCTATACCGGGGAGCTGTTTTTT. It specifies CASSSQGTSYTGELFF.

The V call is TRBV18, the J call TRBJ2-2, with 8 nucleotides matching TRBD1. CDR1 KGHSH and CDR2 LQKENI come from the germline V gene. After removal of 6 bases from V and 10 bases from J, the junction contained 7 bases not matched to a gene. CDR3 length: 13 amino acids. The CDR3 DNA follows: TGTGCCAGCTCTCCGGACAGGGAAAAGGAGCTGTTTTTT. As protein: CASSPDREKELFF.

This chain joins TRBV6-1 and TRBJ2-5, with 11 bases that match TRBD1. The germline CDR1 and CDR2 sequences are MNHNS and SASEGT. The CDR3 totals 15 residues. With 6 bases clipped from V and 3 bases from J, the junction kept 6 bases outside the gene matches. The CDR3 region is CASSRTGGWEETQYF. CDR3 bases: TGTGCCAGCAGCCGGACAGGGGGCTGGGAAGAGACCCAGTACTTC.

This sequence joins TRBV5-1 and TRBJ2-7, with a possible D match to TRBD1 (5 bases). V was clipped by 2 bases and J by 4 bases, with 13 bases between them. The CDR3 is 14 residues long. Germline V gene sequence: CDR1 SGHRS, CDR2 YFSETQ. The CDR3 region has the DNA TGCGCCAGCAGCTTTGAGCAGGGAAGGTACGAGCAGTACTTC. This translates into CASSFEQGRYEQYF.

V is TRBV7-8 and J is TRBJ2-7; TRBD2 might be the D (6 bases). CDR3 size: 14 residues. Between the trimmed V and J ends, which lost 5 bases and 4 bases, there was a span of 15 bases. CDR1 is SGHVS, CDR2 FQNEAQ, per germline. The CDR3 loop is CASSPTAGRYEQYF. CDR3 DNA: TGTGCCAGCAGCCCGACGGCGGGGCGGTACGAGCAGTACTTC.

The rearrangement links TRBV7-2 to TRBJ1-1, with 10 bases aligning to TRBD1. Germline assignment: CDR1 SGHTA and CDR2 FQGNSA. V trimming: 5 bases; J trimming: 10 bases; junction bases outside the gene matches: 10. The CDR3 is 14 residues long. CDR3 loop: CASSVGQGGAGAFF. In DNA form, the CDR3 reads TGTGCCAGCAGCGTAGGACAGGGGGGCGCAGGAGCTTTCTTT.

This sequence joins TRBV4-3 and TRBJ1-1, with D hard to call. Trimming shortened V by 1 base and J by 3 bases, and 12 bases separated the two germline ends. CDR1 and CDR2 from the germline V gene are LGHNA and YSLEER. This CDR3 is 15 amino acids long. The CDR3 is CASSQARVLDTEAFF. CDR3 DNA sequence: TGCGCCAGCAGCCAAGCCCGGGTCCTAGACACTGAAGCTTTCTTT.

The V gene is TRBV7-9, the J gene TRBJ1-5, with 11 bases aligning to TRBD1. The CDR3 spans 16 residues. The J segment lost 3 bases and the V segment lost 4 bases, leaving 5 bases of the junction unmatched. CDR1 SEHNR and CDR2 FQNEAQ come from the germline V gene (reference sequence). The CDR3 DNA sequence: TGTGCCAGCAGCTCGGGACAGGGGGACTTCAATCAGCCCCAGCATTTT. Residues: CASSSGQGDFNQPQHF.

This clone showed up just a few times. This rearrangement joins TRBV6-5 to TRBJ1-2; the match to TRBD1 covers 11 bases. Germline V gives CDR1 MNHEY, CDR2 SVGAGI. The CDR3 spans 14 residues. V was pared by 7 bases and J by 4 bases, with 5 bases of the junction left unmatched. The CDR3 sequence is CASTRTGGLYGYTF. The DNA for the CDR3 is TGTGCCAGCACCAGGACAGGGGGCCTCTATGGCTACACCTTC.

The rearrangement links TRBV27 to TRBJ1-5; D is possibly TRBD1 (5 bases). The V and J ends lost 3 bases and 0 bases respectively, with 15 bases between them. The CDR3 loop spans 17 amino acids. Germline V lookup: CDR1 MNHEY, CDR2 SMNVEV (reference sequence). The CDR3 region has the DNA TGTGCCAGCAGTTTCGAATCCCAGGGTCCTAGCAATCAGCCCCAGCATTTT. This gives the protein CASSFESQGPSNQPQHF.

This clone was seen more than once but under ten times. The V call is TRBV9, the J call TRBJ2-1; D ambiguous. The CDR3 loop spans 14 amino acids. V shed 0 bases and J shed 5 bases, with 9 bases lying between them. The germline CDR1 and CDR2 sequences are SGDLS and YYNGEE. CDR3 coding DNA: TGTGCCAGCAGCGTAGCGCCTACGGACAATGAGCAGTTCTTC. It is translated as CASSVAPTDNEQFF.

This chain connects TRBV18 to TRBJ2-1, with a weak D call TRBD1 (5 bases). The CDR3 has 15 residues. Trimming took 5 bases from V and 7 from J, leaving 18 bases between them. Looked up from germline, CDR1 is KGHSH and CDR2 is LQKENI. This CDR3 reads CASSVTVPVGNEQFF. CDR3 DNA: TGTGCCAGCTCAGTGACAGTTCCCGTGGGTAATGAGCAGTTCTTC.